Listed here are 27 T cell receptor beta chains from one sample, sequenced in a study of neurological immune-mediated disorders. One entry per CDR3 protein, called by TCRdb with MiXCR from the 5' RACE reads. The sample shows about 30,000 distinct CDR3 sequences, roughly 15% of them seen only once. Sequencing input: PBMCs. The receptors come from a man in his sixties or seventies in good health.

This clonotype has at least ten counts. The genes are TRBV9 and TRBJ2-2, with D hard to call. Germline values: CDR1 SGDLS, CDR2 YYNGEE. This CDR3 is built from 15 residues. Trimming cost V 4 bases and J 0 bases, with 10 bases left between them. CDR3 region: CASSPRLANTGELFF. CDR3 bases: TGTGCCAGCAGCCCTAGGTTGGCGAACACCGGGGAGCTGTTTTTT.

This clonotype was counted at least ten times. The CDR3 DNA reads as TGTGCCAGCAGCTTAGACGGGGTCGGGGAGCTGTTTTTT. Translation: CASSLDGVGELFF. V gene TRBV7-2 combines with J gene TRBJ2-2, with D perhaps matching TRBD2 (5 bases). The CDR3 extends over 13 amino acids. The germline gives CDR1 SGHTA, CDR2 FQGNSA. The V end was cut by 1 base, the J end by 7 bases, with 7 bases between.

This clonotype showed up many times. The chain couples TRBV20-1 to TRBJ2-5; D uncertain. The CDR3 is 12 amino acids. CDR1 and CDR2 (germline): DFQATT, SNEGSKA (reference sequence). V lost 5 bases to trimming and J lost 3 bases, with 10 bases between them. The CDR3 coding sequence is TGCAGTGCTCATACGTCTGAAGAGACCCAGTACTTC. It translates to CSAHTSEETQYF.

This clonotype has at least ten counts. This chain connects TRBV5-1 to TRBJ2-7; 7 positions agree with TRBD2. With 3 bases clipped from V and 5 bases from J, the junction kept 5 bases outside the gene matches. There are 13 residues in the CDR3. Germline assignment: CDR1 SGHRS and CDR2 YFSETQ. CDR3 sequence reads: CASSWEGLDEQYF. Here the CDR3 DNA reads TGCGCCAGCAGCTGGGAGGGCCTAGACGAGCAGTACTTC.

At least ten counts were recorded for this clonotype. The V call is TRBV14, the J call TRBJ2-3, with D maybe TRBD1 (5 bases). Trimming removed 4 bases from V and 0 bases from J, with 11 bases in between. This CDR3 is 15 amino acids long. CDR1 and CDR2 (germline): SGHDN, FVKESK. The CDR3 protein is CASSRTGISTDTQYF. CDR3 DNA sequence: TGTGCCAGCAGCCGTACAGGTATTAGCACAGATACGCAGTATTTT.

Many counts were recorded for this clonotype. The rearrangement uses TRBV6-2 or TRBV6-3 and TRBJ1-3; D call uncertain. Germline CDR1 MNHEY, CDR2 SVGEGT. This CDR3 is 16 amino acids long. V gave up 0 bases and J gave up 1 base, with 10 bases separating them. CDR3 coding DNA: TGTGCCAGCAGTTACTCGGCCCCTTTGTCTGGAAACACCATATATTTT. It is translated as CASSYSAPLSGNTIYF.

This clonotype was detected ten times or more. The rearrangement uses TRBV24-1 and TRBJ2-1; TRBD1 agrees at 9 bases. Germline CDR1 is KGHDR and CDR2 is SFDVKD. The CDR3 sequence is 13 residues long. The junction had 4 bases not matched to a gene; V was cut back by 4 bases and J by 10 bases. Written as DNA, the CDR3 is TGTGCCACCAGTGAATACACAGGGGGCGAGCAGTTCTTC. It translates to CATSEYTGGEQFF.

This clonotype was seen many times. The chain combines TRBV6-6 with TRBJ2-7, with 9 bases fitting TRBD1. CDR1 and CDR2 (germline): MNHNY, SVGAGI (reference sequence). After removal of 6 bases from V and 4 bases from J, the junction contained 10 bases not matched to a gene. The CDR3 is 15 residues long. The CDR3 nucleotides are TGTGCCAGCAGCCAAACCGGGACAGGGTTTTACGAGCAGTACTTC. Amino acids: CASSQTGTGFYEQYF.

This clonotype was seen many times. DNA of the CDR3: TGCAGTGCTAGATTTCCTCCGGGACAGGGGAACAATGAGCAGTTCTTC. It encodes CSARFPPGQGNNEQFF. The chain combines TRBV20-1 with TRBJ2-1; TRBD1 agrees at 10 bases. The CDR3 is made up of 16 amino acids. J gave up 5 bases and V 2 bases, and 9 bases lay outside the gene matches. Germline values: CDR1 DFQATT, CDR2 SNEGSKA (reference sequence).

This clonotype was seen repeatedly, ten times or more. This chain links TRBV12-3 or TRBV12-4 with TRBJ2-5, with 8 positions matching TRBD2. The CDR3 totals 13 residues. The junction had 2 bases not matched to a gene; V was cut back by 1 base and J by 7 bases. The CDR3 region is CASSLGLAGTQYF. The CDR3 bases are TGTGCCAGCAGTTTAGGTCTAGCGGGGACCCAGTACTTC.

The chain joins TRBV15 to TRBJ2-7, with TRBD1 matching over 7 bases. The V and J ends lost 3 bases and 0 bases, in that order; junction bases with no gene match: 2. The CDR3 sequence is 14 residues long. Per the germline V gene, CDR1 is LNHNV and CDR2 is YYDKDF (reference sequence). CDR3 coding DNA: TGTGCCACCAGCAGGGACAGGTCCTCCTACGAGCAGTACTTC. Translating it yields CATSRDRSSYEQYF.

This clonotype appeared many times. The V call is TRBV5-1, the J call TRBJ2-5, with 7 bases matching TRBD1. V lost 3 bases and J lost 4; bases outside the gene matches: 6. The germline V gene encodes CDR1 SGHRS and CDR2 YFSETQ. The CDR3 length is 14 residues. The DNA for the CDR3 is TGCGCCAGCAGCTCAGGGACAGAAAGAGAGACCCAGTACTTC. This codes for CASSSGTERETQYF.

This clonotype was counted at least ten times. V and J are TRBV15 and TRBJ1-2, with 7 bases matching TRBD1. Germline V CDR1 and CDR2: LNHNV, YYDKDF (reference sequence). The CDR3 spans 14 residues. Germline trimming cut 3 bases from V and 2 bases from J; bases unmatched to any gene: 3. CDR3 loop: CATSRDRRNYGYTF. The CDR3 DNA reads as TGTGCCACCAGCAGGGACAGGCGCAACTATGGCTACACCTTC.

At least ten counts were recorded for this clonotype. The rearrangement joins TRBV24-1 to TRBJ2-2; D might be TRBD2 (5 bases). Per the germline V gene, CDR1 is KGHDR and CDR2 is SFDVKD. V lost 6 bases and J 5 bases, leaving 9 bases between the germline ends. The CDR3 runs to 13 residues. CDR3 sequence (DNA): TGTGCCACCAGTAAATCGGGGACCGGGGAGCTGTTTTTT. It is translated as CATSKSGTGELFF.

This clonotype was observed many times. The rearrangement links TRBV9 to TRBJ2-1; 7 bases line up with TRBD2. CDR1 is SGDLS, CDR2 YYNGEE, per germline. CDR3 length: 16 residues. The ends lost 1 base at V and 4 bases at J; junction bases unmatched: 8. CDR3: CASSVISGGGYNEQFF. CDR3 bases: TGTGCCAGCAGCGTAATTAGTGGCGGGGGTTACAATGAGCAGTTCTTC.

This clonotype has a count of ten or more. The chain combines TRBV5-1 with TRBJ2-2; D is perhaps TRBD2 (6 bases). The V gene lost 4 bases and the J gene lost 0 bases, with 13 bases spanning the gap. From germline, CDR1 is SGHRS and CDR2 YFSETQ. The CDR3 is 16 amino acids. Here the CDR3 reads CASSQAGTANTGELFF. The DNA for the CDR3 is TGCGCCAGCAGCCAAGCCGGGACTGCGAACACCGGGGAGCTGTTTTTT.

The V gene is TRBV4-3, the J gene TRBJ1-4; D is uncertain. The CDR3 length is 21 residues. The germline CDR1 and CDR2 sequences are LGHNA and YSLEER. V lost 0 bases, J lost 0 bases, and 23 bases lay in between. The CDR3 protein is CASSQDRAGPPSLATNEKLFF. CDR3 DNA: TGCGCCAGCAGCCAAGATAGGGCTGGGCCCCCATCTCTCGCAACTAATGAAAAACTGTTTTTT.

In its sample, this clonotype was seen many times. This chain uses TRBV12-3 or TRBV12-4 with TRBJ2-4, with D possibly TRBD1 on 5 matching bases. The V and J ends lost 1 base and 15 bases respectively, with 10 bases between them. CDR3 length: 11 residues. Here the CDR3 DNA reads TGTGCCAGCAGTTTAGACAGGAAGACGTACTTC. Translation gives CASSLDRKTYF.

The table lists this clonotype with many counts. The chain links TRBV5-5 to TRBJ2-1, with 9 bases that match TRBD2. The CDR3 has 20 amino acids. Germline V lookup: CDR1 SGHKS, CDR2 YYEKEE (reference sequence). The ends lost 2 bases at V and 2 bases at J; junction bases unmatched: 17. The CDR3, as DNA: TGTGCCAGCAGCTTAGGCCCGAGTGATAGAGCGGGGGGTGCCTACAATGAGCAGTTCTTC. This encodes CASSLGPSDRAGGAYNEQFF. The entire variable domain, with the rest obtained from reference TRBV5-5 and TRBJ2-1, is as follows: DAGVTQSPTHLIKTRGQQVTLRCSPISGHKSVSWYQQVLGQGPQFIFQYYEKEERGRGNFPDRFSARQFPNYSSELNVNALLLGDSALYLCASSLGPSDRAGGAYNEQFFGPGTRLTVL.

This clonotype was counted a few times. The rearrangement links TRBV15 to TRBJ2-2; D not certain. The V and J ends lost 0 bases and 1 base respectively, with 9 bases between them. Germline CDR1 and CDR2: LNHNV and YYDKDF (reference sequence). The CDR3 consists of 16 residues. The CDR3 reads CATSRESAGNTGELFF. In DNA, the CDR3 is TGTGCCACCAGCAGAGAGTCGGCAGGGAACACCGGGGAGCTGTTTTTT.

This clonotype occurred many times. The chain joins TRBV20-1 to TRBJ1-1; D uncertain. Per germline, CDR1 DFQATT and CDR2 SNEGSKA (reference sequence). The CDR3 spans 11 residues. V lost 0 bases and J 5 bases, leaving 4 bases between the germline ends. The CDR3 bases are TGCAGTGCTAGAGATGTGACTGAAGCTTTCTTT. Translation gives CSARDVTEAFF.

This clonotype was counted at least ten times. The J gene is TRBJ2-5, the V gene TRBV5-1, with D maybe TRBD1 (6 bases). CDR3 size: 13 residues. The V end lost 4 bases, the J end lost 5 bases, and 12 bases lay between the germline ends. Germline CDR1 SGHRS, CDR2 YFSETQ. CDR3 in amino acids: CASSGGIGETQYF. For the CDR3, the DNA is TGCGCCAGCAGCGGGGGCATCGGGGAGACCCAGTACTTC.

This clonotype has ten or more counts. V usage is TRBV11-2 and J usage is TRBJ2-2, with TRBD2 identical over 7 bases. Germline V CDR1 and CDR2: SGHAT, FQNNGV. There are 15 residues in the CDR3. The J segment lost 3 bases and the V segment lost 5 bases, leaving 6 bases of the junction unmatched. CDR3 loop: CASSPGGMDTGELFF. Here the CDR3 DNA reads TGTGCCAGCAGCCCCGGGGGGATGGACACCGGGGAGCTGTTTTTT.

This clonotype was picked up many times. The DNA for the CDR3 is TGTGCCAGCAGCGTAGCTGGCAGCAGCCATGAAAAACTGTTTTTT. It is translated as CASSVAGSSHEKLFF. The rearrangement links TRBV9 to TRBJ1-4; D remains unclear. The ends were cut back, 0 bases at V and 6 bases at J, with 12 bases in the middle. The CDR3 is 15 residues long. Germline lookup yields CDR1 SGDLS and CDR2 YYNGEE.

This clonotype has a count of ten or more. This chain joins TRBV12-3 or TRBV12-4 and TRBJ2-3; D perhaps matches TRBD1 (5 bases). The CDR3 spans 14 residues. Trimming stripped 4 bases from V and 4 bases from J, with 12 bases between. The CDR3 here is CASSYVQGADTQYF. CDR3 nucleotides: TGTGCCAGCAGTTACGTCCAGGGCGCAGATACGCAGTATTTT.

In its sample, this clonotype was seen many times. The chain links TRBV29-1 to TRBJ2-3, with 15 bases that match TRBD2. Germline assignment: CDR1 SQVTM and CDR2 ANQGSEA. V lost 6 bases, J lost 0 bases, and 4 bases stayed unmatched. The CDR3 extends over 16 amino acids. CDR3 DNA sequence: TGCAGCGTGACCGGGACTAGCGGGGGGAGCACAGATACGCAGTATTTT. Residues: CSVTGTSGGSTDTQYF.

A few counts support this clonotype. A read error may be the cause here, since a much bigger clone is one base away. The rearrangement links TRBV30 to TRBJ2-3; 10 nucleotides line up with TRBD1. This CDR3 has 15 residues. Germline assignment: CDR1 GTSNPN and CDR2 SVGIG (reference sequence). The CDR3, as DNA: TGTGCCCGGAGTAACCGGGACAGGGGCGCAGATACGCAGTATTTT. Translation: CARSNRDRGADTQYF.